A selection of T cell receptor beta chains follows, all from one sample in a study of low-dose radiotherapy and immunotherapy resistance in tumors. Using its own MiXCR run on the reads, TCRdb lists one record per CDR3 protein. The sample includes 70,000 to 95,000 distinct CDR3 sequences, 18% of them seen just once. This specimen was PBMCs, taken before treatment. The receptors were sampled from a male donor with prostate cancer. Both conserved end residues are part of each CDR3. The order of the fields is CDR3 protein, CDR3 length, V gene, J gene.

CDR3 protein: CASSAGTLTYGYTF
CDR3 length: 14
V gene: TRBV9
J gene: TRBJ1-2

CDR3 protein: CSLQNTGLEVNTEAFF
CDR3 length: 16
V gene: TRBV20-1
J gene: TRBJ1-1

CDR3 protein: CSARAHGGSDSGYTF
CDR3 length: 15
V gene: TRBV20-1
J gene: TRBJ1-2

CDR3 protein: CATLMTGANVLTF
CDR3 length: 13
V gene: TRBV15
J gene: TRBJ2-6

CDR3 protein: CASNTGDSNNEQFF
CDR3 length: 14
V gene: TRBV9
J gene: TRBJ2-1

CDR3 protein: CASRYRGDSPLHF
CDR3 length: 13
V gene: TRBV5-6
J gene: TRBJ1-6

CDR3 protein: CASSLDGQAGGTF
CDR3 length: 13
V gene: TRBV5-1
J gene: TRBJ1-2

CDR3 protein: CAISESRISGANVLTF
CDR3 length: 16
V gene: TRBV10-3
J gene: TRBJ2-6

CDR3 protein: CASSQMGQENIQYF
CDR3 length: 14
V gene: TRBV7-2
J gene: TRBJ2-4

CDR3 protein: CASSPTVGVDEQYF
CDR3 length: 14
V gene: TRBV5-5
J gene: TRBJ2-7